One sample yielded the 26 T cell receptor beta chains listed below, sequenced in a study of cytomegalovirus exposure and HLA in healthy donors. PCR employed 60 Vbeta and 13 Jbeta primers. The repertoire was sequenced with immunoSEQ multiplex PCR; TCRdb's copy has only in-frame clones and lacks some. Counted here are about 150,000 clones, approximately 81% occurring once; the ten biggest clones make up 1%. Sequencing was performed on PBMCs. The receptor source for this set is a boy between 2 and 10 years old in good health and CMV-seronegative.

The V and J genes are TRBV7-6 and TRBJ2-5; 7 nucleotides align to TRBD1. The CDR3 extends over 15 amino acids. Germline V CDR1 and CDR2: SGHVS, FNYEAQ. The V gene end was trimmed by 5 bases and the J gene end by 5 bases; junction bases not matched to a gene: 11. The CDR3 DNA reads as TGTGCCAGCAGCCCAGGGGACAGAACGTCCGAGACCCAGTACTTC. Translating it yields CASSPGDRTSETQYF.

V is TRBV10-3 and J is TRBJ2-3; D is ambiguous. Germline V gene sequence: CDR1 ENHRY, CDR2 SYGVKD. CDR3 length: 15 amino acids. Between the trimmed V and J ends, which lost 6 bases and 0 bases, there was a span of 13 bases. In DNA form, the CDR3 reads TGTGCCATCAGCCCGACATCTCGTAGCACAGATACGCAGTATTTT. As protein: CAISPTSRSTDTQYF.

The V call is TRBV6-5, the J call TRBJ1-2; D not resolved. The germline V and J ends were trimmed by 6 bases and 5 bases, with 13 bases remaining between them. From germline, CDR1 is MNHEY and CDR2 SVGAGI. CDR3 length: 13 amino acids. The CDR3 nucleotides are TGTGCCAGCAGCAGCCGGGAACGATATGGCTACACCTTC. Protein product: CASSSRERYGYTF.

This clone has only one observation. This chain connects TRBV5-1 to TRBJ1-1; tentative D call: TRBD1 (6 bases). The CDR3 covers 14 residues. Trimming removed 4 bases at V and 8 bases at J, with 18 bases between. CDR1 is SGHRS and CDR2 is YFSETQ in the germline V gene. CDR3 in DNA: TGCGCCAGCAGCCCCCGGGGAGGGGGGCTCGAAGCTTTCTTT. This sequence encodes CASSPRGGGLEAFF.

The chain uses TRBV21-1 and TRBJ2-7; the table's D call, TRBD2, was not checked against the DNA. TRBV21-1 is a pseudogene locus. This CDR3 has 15 amino acids. This chain's CDR3 is CASSKVSGSSYEQYF. Written as DNA, the CDR3 is TGTGCCAGCAGCAAAGTGAGCGGGAGCTCCTACGAGCAGTACTTC.

V and J are TRBV21-1 and TRBJ2-3; the DNA was not compared with TRBD2, the D call given in the table. TRBV21-1 is reported as a pseudogene. This CDR3 region has 17 residues. The CDR3 nucleotides read TGTGCCAGCAGCAAAGCGCGCAGGACTTTTAGCACAGATACGCAGTATTTT. Translation gives CASSKARRTFSTDTQYF.

The table lists this clone with a count of one. The chain employs TRBV28 and TRBJ2-7, with a possible D match to TRBD2 (6 bases). This CDR3 is built from 17 residues. CDR1 and CDR2 from the germline V gene are MDHEN and SYDVKM. V dropped 4 bases and J dropped 5 bases, with 24 bases sitting between them. DNA of the CDR3: TGTGCCAGCAGTTCCTATTTCGTAGCAGGAGGGCACCACGAGCAGTACTTC. It specifies CASSSYFVAGGHHEQYF.

The CDR3 sequence: CASSLGLAGGEQYV. The CDR3 bases are TGTGCCAGCAGCTTGGGACTAGCGGGGGGCGAGCAGTACGTC. V and J are TRBV5-4 and TRBJ2-7, with 13 bases identical to TRBD2. CDR1 is SGHNT and CDR2 is YYREEE in the germline V gene (reference sequence). The V gene end was trimmed by 0 bases and the J gene end by 6 bases; junction bases not matched to a gene: 0. The CDR3 has 14 residues.

This chain connects TRBV4-1 to TRBJ2-1, with 9 bases identical to TRBD1. The CDR3 has 20 amino acids. The V gene end was trimmed by 3 bases and the J gene end by 2 bases; junction bases not matched to a gene: 17. CDR1 MGHRA and CDR2 YSYEKL come from the germline V gene. CDR3 amino acids: CASSHKVQGAPTGAYNEQFF. The CDR3 nucleotides read TGCGCCAGCAGCCACAAAGTACAGGGGGCCCCAACGGGTGCCTACAATGAGCAGTTCTTC.

This chain connects TRBV28 to TRBJ1-6; no firm D call. The CDR3 loop spans 14 amino acids. Germline V CDR1 and CDR2: MDHEN, SYDVKM. Between the trimmed V and J ends, which lost 8 bases and 0 bases, there was a span of 8 bases. The CDR3 sequence: CASSGSSYNSPLHF. The CDR3 DNA sequence: TGTGCCAGCTCTGGCAGCTCCTATAATTCACCCCTCCACTTT.

The rearrangement uses TRBV13 and TRBJ1-1; D is uncertain. V was cut by 5 bases and J by 5 bases, with 9 bases left in between. Per the germline V gene, CDR1 is PRHDT and CDR2 is FYEKMQ (reference sequence). The CDR3 loop spans 12 amino acids. The CDR3 sequence: CASSLAGTEAFF. CDR3 nucleotides: TGTGCCAGCAGCCTCGCGGGGACTGAAGCTTTCTTT.

The chain uses TRBV4-1 and TRBJ2-5; 11 bases are shared with TRBD2. CDR3 length equals 15 residues. Trimming cost V 4 bases and J 4 bases; bases outside gene matches: 5. Germline CDR1 and CDR2: MGHRA and YSYEKL. The CDR3, as DNA: TGCGCCAGCAGCCCTATTGGGACTAGCGGAGAGACCCAGTACTTC. Protein sequence: CASSPIGTSGETQYF.

The V call is TRBV28, the J call TRBJ2-2; TRBD2 matches 8 bases. This CDR3 is built from 17 residues. J gave up 2 bases and V 3 bases, and 8 bases lay outside the gene matches. From germline, CDR1 is MDHEN and CDR2 SYDVKM. CDR3 nucleotide sequence: TGTGCCAGCAGTTTCGAAACCGGGACTAGAAACACCGGGGAGCTGTTTTTT. This sequence encodes CASSFETGTRNTGELFF.

This clone was counted between two and nine times. The chain uses TRBV7-6 and TRBJ1-2; 9 bases map to TRBD1. CDR1 is SGHVS and CDR2 is FNYEAQ in the germline V gene. The length of the CDR3 is 14 residues. Trimming removed 2 bases from V and 8 bases from J; junction bases left unmatched: 6. The CDR3 DNA reads as TGTGCCAGCAGCTTACAGGGACAGGGAAACGGCTACACCTTC. Translated: CASSLQGQGNGYTF.

The chain carries TRBV28 and TRBJ2-3, with 7 bases that match TRBD2. V trimming: 5 bases; J trimming: 4 bases; junction bases outside the gene matches: 12. The CDR3 contains 16 residues. The germline gives CDR1 MDHEN, CDR2 SYDVKM. CDR3 amino acids: CASSSVGGDPPDTQYF. CDR3 nucleotides: TGTGCCAGCAGTAGTGTGGGGGGGGACCCACCAGATACGCAGTATTTT.

The J gene is TRBJ2-3, the V gene TRBV4-2; the match to TRBD1 covers 9 bases. V shed 4 bases, J shed 2 bases, and the junction held 1 base outside the gene matches. Germline V gene sequence: CDR1 LGHNA, CDR2 YNFKEQ. CDR3 length: 14 amino acids. CDR3 residues: CASSRTGATDTQYF. Here the CDR3 DNA reads TGTGCCAGCAGCCGGACAGGGGCCACAGATACGCAGTATTTT.

CDR3 loop: CASSLMAGGTSEQYV. The CDR3 DNA reads as TGCGCCAGCAGCTTAATGGCAGGGGGCACGAGCGAGCAGTACGTC. The chain uses TRBV5-1 and TRBJ2-7; TRBD1 aligns across 8 bases. Germline CDR1 reads SGHRS; CDR2 reads YFSETQ. J lost 6 bases, V lost 2 bases, and 10 bases had no gene match. This CDR3 comprises 15 residues.

This clone was found a few times. The V gene is TRBV5-4, the J gene TRBJ1-5, with D possibly matching TRBD1 (5 bases). The CDR3 sequence is 16 residues long. Germline V gene lookup returns CDR1 SGHNT and CDR2 YYREEE (reference sequence). V was cut by 3 bases and J by 4 bases, with 17 bases left in between. In DNA form, the CDR3 reads TGTGCCAGCAGCTCGGGTGGGACTGATTTTAATCAGCCCCAGCATTTT. Amino acid sequence: CASSSGGTDFNQPQHF.

This chain connects TRBV21-1 to TRBJ1-5; TRBD1, the table's D call, lacks a check against the DNA. TRBV21-1 is deemed a pseudogene. The CDR3 extends over 15 amino acids. Here the CDR3 DNA reads TGTGCCAGCAGCAACAGGGAAAGGAAGGATCAGCCCCAGCATTTT. Translation gives CASSNRERKDQPQHF.

The V gene is TRBV27, the J gene TRBJ1-5; D gene uncertain. The length of the CDR3 is 14 residues. V was shortened by 6 bases and J by 7 bases, with 16 bases between the two germline ends. Looked up from germline, CDR1 is MNHEY and CDR2 is SMNVEV (reference sequence). CDR3 protein: CASRPARPGQPQHF. For the CDR3, the DNA is TGTGCCAGCAGGCCAGCGAGGCCTGGACAGCCCCAGCATTTT.

V and J are TRBV7-9 and TRBJ1-6; unclear D gene. Germline CDR1 is SEHNR and CDR2 is FQNEAQ (reference sequence). Trimming removed 1 base at V and 14 bases at J, with 6 bases between. CDR3 size: 11 residues. CDR3: CASSLGEALHF. CDR3 nucleotide sequence: TGTGCCAGCAGCTTAGGAGAGGCCCTCCACTTT. Based on the CDR3 plus reference TRBV7-9 and TRBJ1-6, the full variable domain is DTGVSQNPRHKITKRGQNVTFRCDPISEHNRLYWYRQTLGQGPEFLTYFQNEAQLEKSRLLSDRFSAERPKGSFSTLEIQRTEQGDSAMYLCASSLGEALHFGNGTRLTVT.

The genes are TRBV28 and TRBJ2-2; 9 bases match TRBD2. Germline-derived CDR1 and CDR2 are MDHEN and SYDVKM. The CDR3 has 14 residues. The V and J ends lost 7 bases and 9 bases, in that order; junction bases with no gene match: 9. This CDR3 reads CASIAGGPPRELFF. The CDR3 DNA reads TGTGCCAGCATCGCGGGAGGGCCTCCAAGGGAGCTGTTTTTT.

This rearrangement joins TRBV7-2 to TRBJ2-5; 8 positions match TRBD2. Germline V gene data show CDR1 as SGHTA and CDR2 as FQGNSA. The CDR3 covers 15 residues. The J segment lost 3 bases and the V segment lost 2 bases, leaving 5 bases of the junction unmatched. The chain's CDR3 is CASSLTGGREETQYF. The CDR3 bases are TGTGCCAGCAGCTTAACGGGGGGGCGCGAAGAGACCCAGTACTTC.

This chain connects TRBV6-5 to TRBJ1-5, with D unclear. The CDR3 spans 15 residues. V lost 8 bases to trimming and J lost 4 bases, with 18 bases between them. Germline loops: CDR1 MNHEY, CDR2 SVGAGI. CDR3 DNA: TGTGCCAGCCGTCGGGAGCAGAAAGGAAATCAGCCCCAGCATTTT. Its translation is CASRREQKGNQPQHF.

The chain is built from TRBV13 and TRBJ1-1; possible D gene TRBD1, 5 bases. This CDR3 has 14 amino acids. Germline CDR1 is PRHDT and CDR2 is FYEKMQ (reference sequence). V was clipped by 0 bases and J by 4 bases, with 9 bases between them. CDR3 amino acids: CASSLGRRGTEAFF. CDR3 in DNA: TGTGCCAGCAGCTTAGGAAGGAGGGGCACTGAAGCTTTCTTT.

The V gene is TRBV27, the J gene TRBJ2-7; 8 bases are a match to TRBD2. The germline V gene has CDR1 MNHEY and CDR2 SMNVEV (reference sequence). V shed 3 bases and J 2 bases; nucleotides not matched to a gene: 15. The CDR3 loop spans 18 amino acids. The CDR3 bases are TGTGCCAGCAGTTTTCGGAGACTAGCGTCTTTGACCCCCTACGAGCAGTACTTC. Amino acids: CASSFRRLASLTPYEQYF.